These 14 T cell receptor beta chains originate from one sample sequenced in a study of blood T cell repertoires in COVID-19. Profiling relied on immunoSEQ multiplex PCR, and the TCRdb table lists in-frame clones only, not all of them. Found here are 160,000 or so clones, approximately 95% of them singletons; the top ten hold roughly 2%. Material: peripheral blood. The receptors originated from a woman between 55 and 75 years old with COVID-19, enrolled during active disease.

The chain joins TRBV13 to TRBJ1-1, with unresolved D. Per germline, CDR1 PRHDT and CDR2 FYEKMQ (reference sequence). This CDR3 region has 14 residues. Trimming left V 0 bases short and J 5 bases short, with 10 bases between. This chain's CDR3 is CASSLGAGETEAFF. The CDR3 DNA follows: TGTGCCAGCAGCTTAGGGGCCGGGGAGACTGAAGCTTTCTTT.

The chain uses TRBV5-5 and TRBJ2-3, with no clear D. Germline loops: CDR1 SGHKS, CDR2 YYEKEE (reference sequence). Trimming shortened V by 0 bases and J by 1 base, and 6 bases separated the two germline ends. The CDR3 contains 14 residues. CDR3 residues: CASSLDQGTDTQYF. CDR3 nucleotides: TGTGCCAGCAGCTTGGATCAGGGCACAGATACGCAGTATTTT.

In this sample, this clone turned up a few times. The chain is built from TRBV7-9 and TRBJ1-3; no definite D call. This CDR3 has 14 amino acids. Germline V gives CDR1 SEHNR, CDR2 FQNEAQ (reference sequence). The germline V and J ends were trimmed by 1 base and 2 bases, with 6 bases remaining between them. CDR3 loop: CASSLVAAGNTIYF. The CDR3 DNA follows: TGTGCCAGCAGCTTAGTGGCAGCTGGAAACACCATATATTTT.

The chain recombines TRBV9 with TRBJ2-7; D might be TRBD1 (6 bases). The CDR3 extends over 16 amino acids. The ends were cut back, 0 bases at V and 0 bases at J, with 13 bases in the middle. The germline CDR1 and CDR2 sequences are SGDLS and YYNGEE. This CDR3 reads CASSVATGPGSYEQYF. CDR3 DNA: TGTGCCAGCAGCGTAGCTACAGGGCCGGGCTCCTACGAGCAGTACTTC. The full variable domain, its missing parts supplied by reference TRBV9 and TRBJ2-7, is DSGVTQTPKHLITATGQRVTLRCSPRSGDLSVYWYQQSLDQGLQFLIQYYNGEERAKGNILERFSAQQFPDLHSELNLSSLELGDSALYFCASSVATGPGSYEQYFGPGTRLTVT.

The rearrangement joins TRBV5-1 to TRBJ2-2, with D possibly matching TRBD1 (5 bases). The CDR3 has 15 amino acids. Germline V gene data show CDR1 as SGHRS and CDR2 as YFSETQ. Deletions cut 2 bases from V and 0 bases from J, with 8 bases between. CDR3 DNA: TGCGCCAGCAGCTTCAGGACAACGAACACCGGGGAGCTGTTTTTT. Its translation: CASSFRTTNTGELFF.

V and J are TRBV3-1 (or the pseudogene TRBV3-2) and TRBJ2-7; 10 bases align to TRBD1. With 1 base clipped from V and 3 bases from J, the junction kept 6 bases outside the gene matches. There are 16 residues in the CDR3. Germline CDR1 reads LGHDT; CDR2 reads YNNKEL (reference sequence). The CDR3 region has the DNA TGTGCCAGCAGCCAAGTCCCAGGACAGGGGGTCTACGAGCAGTACTTC. Its protein product is CASSQVPGQGVYEQYF.

The V gene is TRBV7-2, the J gene TRBJ1-1; 10 bases line up with TRBD1. This CDR3 region has 15 residues. Looked up from germline, CDR1 is SGHTA and CDR2 is FQGNSA. V shed 3 bases and J 2 bases; nucleotides not matched to a gene: 3. The CDR3 coding sequence is TGTGCCAGCAGCTTTGGGACAGGGGTAAACACTGAAGCTTTCTTT. This codes for CASSFGTGVNTEAFF.

The CDR3 sequence: CASSYTGPGGQPQHF. CDR3 sequence (DNA): TGTGCCAGCAGTTATACAGGGCCGGGCGGTCAGCCCCAGCATTTT. This sequence joins TRBV6-5 and TRBJ1-5; TRBD1 is a possible D gene (6 bases). Trimming took off 3 bases at V and 6 bases at J, with 15 bases between the two ends. The germline V gene has CDR1 MNHEY and CDR2 SVGAGI. The CDR3 runs 15 residues.

The V call is TRBV4-3, the J call TRBJ2-1, with D possibly TRBD2 on 5 matching bases. The V and J ends lost 0 bases and 0 bases respectively, with 9 bases between them. Germline CDR1 reads LGHNA; CDR2 reads YSLEER. The CDR3 is 16 residues long. This CDR3 reads CASSQDGDYSYNEQFF. In DNA, the CDR3 is TGCGCCAGCAGCCAAGACGGGGATTACTCCTACAATGAGCAGTTCTTC.

The chain couples TRBV28 to TRBJ2-3; maybe TRBD2 (7 bases). V was trimmed by 10 bases and J by 6 bases, leaving 23 bases between them. The germline gives CDR1 MDHEN, CDR2 SYDVKM. The CDR3 covers 15 residues. The CDR3 sequence is CATYLAAGALDTQYF. In DNA, the CDR3 is TGTGCCACCTACCTTGCTGCGGGGGCCCTCGATACGCAGTATTTT.

The chain couples TRBV18 to TRBJ2-3, with a weak D call TRBD1 (6 bases). The germline gives CDR1 KGHSH, CDR2 LQKENI. V was cut by 0 bases and J by 4 bases, with 11 bases left in between. This CDR3 region has 15 residues. This CDR3 reads CASSPPPRTADTQYF. CDR3 nucleotide sequence: TGTGCCAGCTCACCACCCCCCAGGACAGCAGATACGCAGTATTTT.

The chain joins TRBV7-3 to TRBJ2-1; 8 bases align to TRBD2. V lost 1 base to trimming and J lost 3 bases; unmatched junction nucleotides: 2. Looked up from germline, CDR1 is SGHTA and CDR2 is FQGTGA. The CDR3 totals 15 residues. The CDR3 region is CASSLRLAGYNEQFF. DNA for the CDR3: TGTGCCAGCAGCTTAAGGCTAGCGGGCTACAATGAGCAGTTCTTC.

The V and J genes are TRBV29-1 and TRBJ1-1; D call uncertain. V lost 7 bases and J lost 1, with 10 bases in between. Germline loops: CDR1 SQVTM, CDR2 ANQGSEA. CDR3 length equals 12 residues. CDR3 sequence reads: CSAHQANTEAFF. The CDR3 bases are TGCAGCGCCCACCAAGCGAACACTGAAGCTTTCTTT.

V usage is TRBV5-1 and J usage is TRBJ1-2; 11 bases align to TRBD1. V dropped 4 bases and J dropped 6; count of bases not matched to a gene: 14. In germline, CDR1 is SGHRS, CDR2 YFSETQ. There are 17 residues in the CDR3. CDR3 loop: CASSTGTGGFDIHGYTF. The DNA of the CDR3 is TGCGCCAGCAGCACCGGGACAGGGGGTTTCGATATTCATGGCTACACCTTC.